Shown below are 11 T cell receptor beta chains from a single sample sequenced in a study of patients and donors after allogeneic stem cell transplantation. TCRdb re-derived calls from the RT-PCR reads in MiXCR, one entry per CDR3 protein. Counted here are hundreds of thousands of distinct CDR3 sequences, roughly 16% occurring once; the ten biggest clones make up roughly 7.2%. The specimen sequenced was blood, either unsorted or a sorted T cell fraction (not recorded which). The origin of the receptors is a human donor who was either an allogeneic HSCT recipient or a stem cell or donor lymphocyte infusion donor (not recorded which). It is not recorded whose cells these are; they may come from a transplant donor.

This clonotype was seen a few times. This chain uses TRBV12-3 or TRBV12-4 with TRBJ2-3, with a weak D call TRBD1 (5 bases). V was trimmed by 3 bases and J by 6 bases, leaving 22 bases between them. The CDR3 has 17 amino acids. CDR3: CASSLAIGVKKDDTQYF. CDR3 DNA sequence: TGTGCCAGCAGTTTGGCCATAGGGGTTAAAAAGGACGATACGCAGTATTTT.

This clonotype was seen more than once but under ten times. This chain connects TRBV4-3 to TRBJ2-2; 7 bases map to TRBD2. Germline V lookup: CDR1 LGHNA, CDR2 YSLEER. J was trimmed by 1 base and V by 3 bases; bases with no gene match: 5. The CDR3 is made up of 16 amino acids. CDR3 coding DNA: TGCGCCAGCAGCCAGCTGGGGAGGGGGAACACCGGGGAGCTGTTTTTT. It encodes CASSQLGRGNTGELFF.

For the CDR3, the DNA is TGCGCCAGCAGCCCGACAGGGAAGTCCTACGAGCAGTACTTC. Its protein is CASSPTGKSYEQYF. This chain connects TRBV5-1 to TRBJ2-7; 7 bases are a match to TRBD1. Germline values: CDR1 SGHRS, CDR2 YFSETQ. V shed 4 bases and J 1 base; nucleotides not matched to a gene: 5. The CDR3 loop spans 14 amino acids. Together with reference TRBV5-1 and TRBJ2-7, the CDR3 gives the full variable domain: KAGVTQTPRYLIKTRGQQVTLSCSPISGHRSVSWYQQTPGQGLQFLFEYFSETQRNKGNFPGRFSGRQFSNSRSEMNVSTLELGDSALYLCASSPTGKSYEQYFGPGTRLTVT.

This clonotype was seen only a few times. The CDR3: CSASRRDRGMNTEAFF. As DNA, the CDR3 is TGCAGTGCTAGCCGTAGGGACAGGGGCATGAACACTGAAGCTTTCTTT. The chain links TRBV20-1 to TRBJ1-1; 10 bases fit TRBD1. The CDR3 is 16 residues long. The germline V gene encodes CDR1 DFQATT and CDR2 SNEGSKA (reference sequence). After removal of 3 bases from V and 0 bases from J, the junction contained 7 bases not matched to a gene.

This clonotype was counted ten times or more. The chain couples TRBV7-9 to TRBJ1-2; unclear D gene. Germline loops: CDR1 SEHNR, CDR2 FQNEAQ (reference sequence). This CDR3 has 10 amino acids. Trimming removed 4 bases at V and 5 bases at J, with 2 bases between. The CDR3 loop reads CASSYYGYTF. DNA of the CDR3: TGTGCCAGCAGCTATTATGGCTACACCTTC.

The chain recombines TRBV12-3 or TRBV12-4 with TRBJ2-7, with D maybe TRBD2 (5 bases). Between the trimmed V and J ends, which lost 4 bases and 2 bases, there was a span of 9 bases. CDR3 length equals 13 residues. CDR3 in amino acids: CASSSAGPYEQYF. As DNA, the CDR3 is TGTGCCAGCAGTTCCGCGGGCCCCTACGAGCAGTACTTC.

The CDR3 loop reads CASVAFGTETDTQYF. The CDR3 coding sequence is TGTGCCAGCGTTGCATTTGGGACCGAAACAGATACGCAGTATTTT. The V call is TRBV2, the J call TRBJ2-3; possibly TRBD1 or TRBD2 for D (5 bases each). The length of the CDR3 is 15 residues. V was trimmed by 8 bases and J by 3 bases, leaving 18 bases between them. Germline values: CDR1 SNHLY, CDR2 FYNNEI. Using reference TRBV2 and TRBJ2-3 for the parts outside the CDR3, the full variable domain is EPEVTQTPSHQVTQMGQEVILRCVPISNHLYFYWYRQILGQKVEFLVSFYNNEISEKSEIFDDQFSVERPDGSNFTLKIRSTKLEDSAMYFCASVAFGTETDTQYFGPGTRLTVL.

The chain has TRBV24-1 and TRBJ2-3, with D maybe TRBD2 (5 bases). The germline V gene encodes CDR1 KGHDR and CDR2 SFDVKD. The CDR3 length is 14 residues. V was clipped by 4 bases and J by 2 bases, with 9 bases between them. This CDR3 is CATSDPGSTDTQYF. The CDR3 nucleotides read TGTGCCACCAGTGACCCGGGATCCACAGATACGCAGTATTTT.

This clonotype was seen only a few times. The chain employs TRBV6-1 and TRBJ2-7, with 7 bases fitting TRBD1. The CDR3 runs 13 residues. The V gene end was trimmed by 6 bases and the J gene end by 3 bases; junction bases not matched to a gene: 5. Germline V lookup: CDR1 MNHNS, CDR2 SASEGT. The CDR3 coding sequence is TGTGCCAGCAGCCCGGGACAGTTCTACGAGCAGTACTTC. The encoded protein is CASSPGQFYEQYF.

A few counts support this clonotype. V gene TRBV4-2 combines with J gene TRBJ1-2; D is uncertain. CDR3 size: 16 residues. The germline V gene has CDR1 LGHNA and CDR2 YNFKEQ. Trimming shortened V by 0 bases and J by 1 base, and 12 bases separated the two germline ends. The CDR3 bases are TGTGCCAGCAGCCAAGACAAAGACTGGATTAACTATGGCTACACCTTC. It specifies CASSQDKDWINYGYTF.

CDR3 protein: CASSIGTGNEQYF. The CDR3 nucleotides read TGTGCCAGCAGCATAGGGACAGGGAACGAGCAGTACTTC. This sequence joins TRBV7-2 and TRBJ2-7, with 9 bases that match TRBD1. The CDR3 spans 13 residues. Per the germline V gene, CDR1 is SGHTA and CDR2 is FQGNSA. Trimming removed 5 bases from V and 5 bases from J; junction bases left unmatched: 4. Combining the CDR3 with reference TRBV7-2 and TRBJ2-7 gives the whole variable domain GAGVSQSPSNKVTEKGKDVELRCDPISGHTALYWYRQSLGQGLEFLIYFQGNSAPDKSGLPSDRFSAERTGGSVSTLTIQRTQQEDSAVYLCASSIGTGNEQYFGPGTRLTVT.